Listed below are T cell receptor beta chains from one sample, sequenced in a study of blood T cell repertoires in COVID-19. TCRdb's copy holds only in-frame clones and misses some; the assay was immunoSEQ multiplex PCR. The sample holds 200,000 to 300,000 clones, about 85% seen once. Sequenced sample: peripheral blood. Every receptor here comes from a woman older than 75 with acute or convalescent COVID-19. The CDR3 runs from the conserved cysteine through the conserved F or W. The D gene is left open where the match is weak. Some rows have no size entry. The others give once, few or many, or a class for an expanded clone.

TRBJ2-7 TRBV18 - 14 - CASSPKTGSYEQYF TGTGCCAGCTCACCAAAAACAGGCTCCTACGAGCAGTACTTC
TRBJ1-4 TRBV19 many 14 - CASSKTTTNEKLFF TGTGCCAGTAGTAAGACAACAACTAATGAAAAACTGTTTTTT
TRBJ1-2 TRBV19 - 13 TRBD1 CASSFRDSYGYTF TGTGCCAGTAGTTTTCGGGACAGCTATGGCTACACCTTC
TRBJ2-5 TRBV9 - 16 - CASSVGVGGAGETQYF TGTGCCAGCAGCGTAGGCGTTGGGGGGGCGGGAGAGACCCAGTACTTC
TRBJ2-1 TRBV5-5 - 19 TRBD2 CASSRGVFSRGSSYNEQFF TGTGCCAGCAGCCGAGGGGTTTTTTCGCGGGGGAGCTCCTACAATGAGCAGTTCTTC
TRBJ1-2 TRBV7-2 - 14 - CASSLGGETYGYTF TGTGCCAGCAGCCTAGGGGGGGAAACCTATGGCTACACCTTC
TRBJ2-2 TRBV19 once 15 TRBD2 CASIPAGGYTGELFF TGTGCCAGTATCCCAGCGGGGGGTTACACCGGGGAGCTGTTTTTT
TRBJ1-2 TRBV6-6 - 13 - CASSSATGGGYTF TGTGCCAGCAGTTCGGCGACAGGAGGTGGCTACACCTTC
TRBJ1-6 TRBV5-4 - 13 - CASSSEWGSPLHF TGTGCCAGCAGCTCCGAATGGGGCTCACCCCTCCACTTT
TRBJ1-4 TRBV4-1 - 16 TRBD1 CASSQGGGQGHEKLFF TGCGCCAGCAGCCAAGGGGGGGGACAGGGACATGAAAAACTGTTTTTT
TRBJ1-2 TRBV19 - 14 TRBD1 CASSDRGTGYGYTF TGTGCCAGTAGCGACAGGGGGACGGGCTATGGCTACACCTTC
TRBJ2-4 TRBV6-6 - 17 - CASSPFRQSLAKNIQYF TGTGCCAGCAGTCCCTTTCGACAGAGTCTAGCCAAAAACATTCAGTACTTC
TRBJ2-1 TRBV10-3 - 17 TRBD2 CAISSGTSGRGYNEQFF TGTGCCATCAGTAGCGGGACTAGCGGGAGAGGATACAATGAGCAGTTCTTC
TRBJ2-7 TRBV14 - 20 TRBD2 CASSPRAGVAGAPALYEQYF TGTGCCAGCAGCCCCCGTGCCGGAGTAGCGGGAGCGCCGGCTCTCTACGAGCAGTACTTC
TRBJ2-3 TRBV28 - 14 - CAISLVSGTDTQYF TGTGCCATCTCGCTGGTCAGCGGCACAGATACGCAGTATTTT
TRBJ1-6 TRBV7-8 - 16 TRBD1 CASSPIRTGVDSPLHF TGTGCCAGCAGCCCCATAAGGACAGGGGTTGATTCACCCCTCCACTTT
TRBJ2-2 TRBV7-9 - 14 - CASSFRSAIGELFF TGTGCCAGCAGCTTCCGCAGCGCAATCGGGGAGCTGTTTTTT
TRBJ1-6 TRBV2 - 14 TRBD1 CASSGGTGNSPLHF TGTGCCAGCAGTGGTGGGACAGGGAATTCACCCCTCCACTTT
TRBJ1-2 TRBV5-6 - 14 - CASSPWGGDYGYTF TGTGCCAGCAGCCCCTGGGGGGGGGACTATGGCTACACCTTC
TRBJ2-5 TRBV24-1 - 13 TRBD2 CATSSGGGETQYF TGTGCCACCTCTAGCGGGGGAGGAGAGACCCAGTACTTC
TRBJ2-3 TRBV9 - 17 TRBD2 CASSAVLSSGSTDTQYF TGTGCCAGCAGCGCTGTCCTATCTAGCGGGAGCACAGATACGCAGTATTTT
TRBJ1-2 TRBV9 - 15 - CASSVGAVGNYGYTF TGTGCCAGCAGCGTAGGGGCCGTGGGTAACTATGGCTACACCTTC
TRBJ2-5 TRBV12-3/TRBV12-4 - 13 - CASSFRVAETQYF TGTGCCAGCAGTTTCCGGGTCGCTGAGACCCAGTACTTC
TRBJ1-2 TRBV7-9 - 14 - CASSSGLGHYGYTF TGTGCCAGCAGCTCCGGGTTGGGGCACTATGGCTACACCTTC
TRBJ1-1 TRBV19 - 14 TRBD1 CASSMGQGGTEAFF TGTGCCAGTAGTATGGGACAGGGCGGCACTGAAGCTTTCTTT
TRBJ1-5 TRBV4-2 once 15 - CASSQDTGSNQPQHF TGTGCCAGCAGCCAAGACACAGGAAGCAATCAGCCCCAGCATTTT
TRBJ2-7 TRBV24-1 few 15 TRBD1 CATSPGQVTSYEQYF TGTGCCACCAGCCCTGGACAGGTTACGTCCTACGAGCAGTACTTC
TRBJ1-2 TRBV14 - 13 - CASSQLTVSGYTF TGTGCCAGCAGCCAACTAACTGTTTCTGGCTACACCTTC
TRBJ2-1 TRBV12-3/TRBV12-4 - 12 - CASSREFNEQFF TGTGCCAGCAGTCGTGAGTTCAATGAGCAGTTCTTC
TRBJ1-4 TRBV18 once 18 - CASSQYTGSAATNEKLFF TGTGCCAGCTCACAGTACACTGGATCAGCGGCAACTAATGAAAAACTGTTTTTT
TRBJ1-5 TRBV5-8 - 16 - CASSLVEAPRNQPQHF TGTGCCAGCAGCTTGGTGGAAGCCCCGCGGAATCAGCCCCAGCATTTT
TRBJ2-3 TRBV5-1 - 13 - CASSLAGTDTQYF TGCGCCAGCAGCTTGGCTGGCACAGATACGCAGTATTTT
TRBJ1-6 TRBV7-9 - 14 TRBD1 CASSLATGSSPLHF TGTGCCAGCAGCTTGGCGACAGGGTCTTCACCCCTCCACTTT
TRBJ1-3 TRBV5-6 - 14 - CASSSGILGNTIYF TGTGCCAGCAGCAGCGGGATACTTGGAAACACCATATATTTT
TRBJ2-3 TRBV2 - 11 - CASSVRDTQYF TGTGCCAGCAGTGTTCGGGATACGCAGTATTTT
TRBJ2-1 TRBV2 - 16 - CASSAFVRQEYNEQFF TGTGCCAGCAGTGCCTTCGTAAGACAGGAGTACAATGAGCAGTTCTTC
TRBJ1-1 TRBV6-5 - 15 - CASSYAGHLGTEAFF TGTGCCAGCAGTTACGCCGGACATCTGGGCACTGAAGCTTTCTTT
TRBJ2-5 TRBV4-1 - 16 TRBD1 CASSQDRGQGEETQYF TGCGCCAGCAGCCAAGATCGGGGACAGGGAGAAGAGACCCAGTACTTC
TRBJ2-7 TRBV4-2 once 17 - CASSQPTTGIEPYEQYF TGTGCCAGCAGCCAGCCCACGACCGGGATTGAGCCCTACGAGCAGTACTTC
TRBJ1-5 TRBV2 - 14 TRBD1 CASGSGTVNQPQHF TGTGCCAGCGGGTCCGGGACAGTTAATCAGCCCCAGCATTTT
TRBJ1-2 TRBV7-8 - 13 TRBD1 CASSSQTGTGYTF TGTGCCAGCAGCTCGCAGACAGGGACCGGCTACACCTTC
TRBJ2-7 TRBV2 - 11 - CASSERYEQYF TGTGCCAGCAGTGAGAGGTACGAGCAGTACTTC
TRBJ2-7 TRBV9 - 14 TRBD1 CASSGTGSDYEQYF TGTGCCAGCAGCGGGACAGGGAGCGACTACGAGCAGTACTTC
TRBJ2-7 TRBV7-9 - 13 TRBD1 CASARTGIIEQYF TGTGCCAGCGCAAGGACAGGGATTATCGAGCAGTACTTC
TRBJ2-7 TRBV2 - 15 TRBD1 CASSDPGQGHGEQYF TGTGCCAGCAGTGACCCGGGACAGGGGCATGGGGAGCAGTACTTC
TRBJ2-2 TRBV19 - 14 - CASRLGANTGELFF TGTGCCAGTAGATTGGGCGCGAACACCGGGGAGCTGTTTTTT
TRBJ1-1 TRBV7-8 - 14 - CASSLAGVGTEAFF TGTGCCAGCAGCTTAGCAGGGGTGGGCACTGAAGCTTTCTTT
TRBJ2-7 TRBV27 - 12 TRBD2 CDKREKGYEQYF TGTGACAAGCGGGAGAAAGGCTACGAGCAGTACTTC
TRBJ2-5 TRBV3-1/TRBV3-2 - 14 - CASSQDMASLTQYF TGTGCCAGCAGCCAAGACATGGCCAGTTTGACCCAGTACTTC
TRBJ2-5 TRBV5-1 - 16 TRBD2 CASSLVGLAAFETQYF TGCGCCAGCAGCTTGGTGGGACTAGCGGCCTTCGAGACCCAGTACTTC
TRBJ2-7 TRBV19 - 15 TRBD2 CASSIVSGKGSEQYF TGTGCCAGTAGTATTGTTAGCGGGAAGGGGTCCGAGCAGTACTTC
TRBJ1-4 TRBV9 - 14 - CASSPGPFNEKLFF TGTGCCAGCAGCCCCGGTCCCTTCAATGAAAAACTGTTTTTT
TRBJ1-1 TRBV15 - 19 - CATSRDRRHFRGIAVEAFF TGTGCCACCAGCAGAGACCGGAGACATTTTAGGGGGATTGCCGTTGAAGCTTTCTTT
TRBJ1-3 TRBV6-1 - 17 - CASSEATPGLSGNTIYF TGTGCCAGCAGTGAAGCGACCCCAGGGCTCTCTGGAAACACCATATATTTT
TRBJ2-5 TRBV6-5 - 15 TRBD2 CASSYSNSGGETQYF TGTGCCAGCAGTTACTCGAATTCGGGGGGGGAGACCCAGTACTTC
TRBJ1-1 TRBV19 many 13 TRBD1 CASSRNRGTEAFF TGTGCCAGTAGTAGAAACAGGGGCACTGAAGCTTTCTTT
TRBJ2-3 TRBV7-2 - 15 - CASSLDGTGGDTQYF TGTGCCAGCAGCTTAGACGGGACTGGGGGGGATACGCAGTATTTT
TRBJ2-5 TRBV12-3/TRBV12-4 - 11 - CASSSWETQYF TGTGCCAGCAGTTCTTGGGAGACCCAGTACTTC
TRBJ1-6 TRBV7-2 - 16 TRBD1 CASSRDREGYNSPLHF TGTGCCAGCAGCCGGGACAGGGAGGGTTATAATTCACCCCTCCACTTT